This TCR beta chain was sequenced in a study of shared clonotypes between healthy human individuals. On the study more broadly: Contributing individuals were two females and a few males aged 18 to 49.

Whole-study findings and limits: Memory subsets generally showed lower estimated richness than naive subsets.

Original methodology: As immunoSEQ supplied junction-only sequences (without quality scores), filtering differed. Generated by immunoSEQ multiplex PCR, the TCRdb table keeps only in-frame clones and is missing some. V and J calls plus clone size are reproduced from that table; the DNA served to infer D and trimming. In the table there are some 1 million clones, 65% to 80% of which are singletons. It was into CD45RA+ naive and CD45RA-negative memory subsets that the CD4+ cells were split. V lost 7 bases and J 0 bases, leaving 20 bases between the germline ends. Germline lookup yields CDR1 WSHSY and CDR2 SAAADI. The CDR3 is 17 residues long. Points on this clone: Its matching antigen is unknown.

The clonotype comes from a man younger than 35 in good health. Sequencing was carried out using memory CD4+ T cells sorted from blood. Subset meaning: CD45RA-negative fraction. This chain uses TRBV10-2 with TRBJ2-3, with D uncertain. CDR3 sequence reads: CASTLLSVMTSTDTQYF. The CDR3 DNA sequence: TGCGCCAGCACCCTCCTCTCTGTTATGACTAGCACAGATACGCAGTATTTT.